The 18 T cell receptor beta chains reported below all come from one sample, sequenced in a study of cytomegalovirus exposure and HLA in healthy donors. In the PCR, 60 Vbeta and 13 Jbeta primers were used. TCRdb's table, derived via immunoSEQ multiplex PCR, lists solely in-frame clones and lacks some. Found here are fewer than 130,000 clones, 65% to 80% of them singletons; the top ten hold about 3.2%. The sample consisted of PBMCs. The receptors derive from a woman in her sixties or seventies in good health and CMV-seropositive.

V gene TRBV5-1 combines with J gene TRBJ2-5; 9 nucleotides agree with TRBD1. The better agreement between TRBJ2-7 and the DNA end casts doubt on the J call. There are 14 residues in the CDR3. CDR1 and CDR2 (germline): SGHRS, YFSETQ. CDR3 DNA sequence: TGCGCCAGCAGCTTGGGGGGACAGGGACGCGAGCAGTACTTC. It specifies CASSLGGQGREQYF.

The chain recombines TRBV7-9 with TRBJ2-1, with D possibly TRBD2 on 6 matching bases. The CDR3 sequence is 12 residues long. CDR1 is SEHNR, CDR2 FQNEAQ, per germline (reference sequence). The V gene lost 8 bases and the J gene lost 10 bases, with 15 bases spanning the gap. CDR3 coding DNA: TGTGCCAGCGGCGTGCTAGCGAGCGAGCAGTTCTTC. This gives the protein CASGVLASEQFF.

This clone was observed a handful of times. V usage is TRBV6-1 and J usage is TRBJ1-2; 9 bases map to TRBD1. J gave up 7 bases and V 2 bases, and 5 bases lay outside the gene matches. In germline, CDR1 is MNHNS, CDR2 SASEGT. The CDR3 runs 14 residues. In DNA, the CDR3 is TGTGCCAGCAGTGAACTGGGACAGGGAGGTGGCTACACCTTC. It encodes CASSELGQGGGYTF.

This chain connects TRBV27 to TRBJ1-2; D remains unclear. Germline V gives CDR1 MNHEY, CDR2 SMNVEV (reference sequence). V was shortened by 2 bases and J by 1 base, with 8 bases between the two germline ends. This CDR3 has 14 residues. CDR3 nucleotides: TGTGCCAGCAGTTTAAATGCGGATAACTATGGCTACACCTTC. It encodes CASSLNADNYGYTF.

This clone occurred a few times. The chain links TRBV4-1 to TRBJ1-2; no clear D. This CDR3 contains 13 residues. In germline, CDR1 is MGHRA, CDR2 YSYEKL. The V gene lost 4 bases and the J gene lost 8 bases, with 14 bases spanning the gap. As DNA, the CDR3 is TGCGCCAGCAGCCCCCAGAGACTAGGCGGCTACACCTTC. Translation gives CASSPQRLGGYTF.

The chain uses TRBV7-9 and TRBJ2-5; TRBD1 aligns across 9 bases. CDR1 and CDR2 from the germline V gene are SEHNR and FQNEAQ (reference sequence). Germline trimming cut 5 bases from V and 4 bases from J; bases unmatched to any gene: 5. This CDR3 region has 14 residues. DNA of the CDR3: TGTGCCAGCAGCCCGGGACAGGGACGAGAGACCCAGTACTTC. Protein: CASSPGQGRETQYF.

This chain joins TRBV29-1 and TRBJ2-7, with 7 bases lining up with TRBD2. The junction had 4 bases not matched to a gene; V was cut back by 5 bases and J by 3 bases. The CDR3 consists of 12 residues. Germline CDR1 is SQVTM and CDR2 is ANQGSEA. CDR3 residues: CSVWSGGYEQYF. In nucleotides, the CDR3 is TGCAGCGTTTGGTCGGGGGGCTACGAGCAGTACTTC.

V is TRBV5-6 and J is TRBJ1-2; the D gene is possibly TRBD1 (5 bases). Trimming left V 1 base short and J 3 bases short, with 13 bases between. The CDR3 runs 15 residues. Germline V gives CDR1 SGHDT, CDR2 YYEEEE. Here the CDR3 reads CASSLYSRGYYGYTF. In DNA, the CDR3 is TGTGCCAGCAGCTTGTACTCGCGGGGCTACTATGGCTACACCTTC.

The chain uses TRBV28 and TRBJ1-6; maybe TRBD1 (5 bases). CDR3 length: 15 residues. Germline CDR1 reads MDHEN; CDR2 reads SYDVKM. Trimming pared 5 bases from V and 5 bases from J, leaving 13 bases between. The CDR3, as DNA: TGTGCCAGCAGTACCCGTTGGGGGGATAATTCACCCCTCCACTTT. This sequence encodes CASSTRWGDNSPLHF. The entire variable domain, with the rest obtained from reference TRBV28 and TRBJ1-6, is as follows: DVKVTQSSRYLVKRTGEKVFLECVQDMDHENMFWYRQDPGLGLRLIYFSYDVKMKEKGDIPEGYSVSREKKERFSLILESASTNQTSMYLCASSTRWGDNSPLHFGNGTRLTVT.

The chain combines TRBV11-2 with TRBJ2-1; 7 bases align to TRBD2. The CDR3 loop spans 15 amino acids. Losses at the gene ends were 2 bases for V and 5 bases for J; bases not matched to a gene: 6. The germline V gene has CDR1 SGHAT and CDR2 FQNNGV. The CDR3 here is CASSLSGTNNNEQFF. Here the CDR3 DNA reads TGTGCCAGCAGCTTATCTGGGACTAACAACAATGAGCAGTTCTTC. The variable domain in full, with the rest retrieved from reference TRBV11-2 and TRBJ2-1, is EAGVAQSPRYKIIEKRQSVAFWCNPISGHATLYWYQQILGQGPKLLIQFQNNGVVDDSQLPKDRFSAERLKGVDSTLKIQPAKLEDSAVYLCASSLSGTNNNEQFFGPGTRLTVL.

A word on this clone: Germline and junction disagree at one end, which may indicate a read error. The CDR3 region has the DNA TGTTCCAGCAGCTTCACGGGGGGGCGGTTCGAGCAGTACTTC. The encoded protein is CSSSFTGGRFEQYF. The gene calls are TRBV7-9 and TRBJ2-7; 8 nucleotides match TRBD2. CDR3 length equals 14 residues. Germline assignment: CDR1 SEHNR and CDR2 FQNEAQ (reference sequence).

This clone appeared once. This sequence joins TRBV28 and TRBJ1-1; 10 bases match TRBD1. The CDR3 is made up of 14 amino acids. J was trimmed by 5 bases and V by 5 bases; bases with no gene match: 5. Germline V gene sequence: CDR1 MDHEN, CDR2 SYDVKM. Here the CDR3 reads CASSTTGGRTEAFF. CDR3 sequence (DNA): TGTGCCAGCAGTACGACAGGGGGCCGGACTGAAGCTTTCTTT. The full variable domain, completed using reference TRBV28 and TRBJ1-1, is DVKVTQSSRYLVKRTGEKVFLECVQDMDHENMFWYRQDPGLGLRLIYFSYDVKMKEKGDIPEGYSVSREKKERFSLILESASTNQTSMYLCASSTTGGRTEAFFGQGTRLTVV.

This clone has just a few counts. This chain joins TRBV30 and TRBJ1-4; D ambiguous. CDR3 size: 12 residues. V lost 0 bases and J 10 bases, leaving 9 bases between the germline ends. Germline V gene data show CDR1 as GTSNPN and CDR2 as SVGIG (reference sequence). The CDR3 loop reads CAWSVNRGKLFF. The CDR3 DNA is TGTGCCTGGAGTGTGAACCGCGGAAAACTGTTTTTT.

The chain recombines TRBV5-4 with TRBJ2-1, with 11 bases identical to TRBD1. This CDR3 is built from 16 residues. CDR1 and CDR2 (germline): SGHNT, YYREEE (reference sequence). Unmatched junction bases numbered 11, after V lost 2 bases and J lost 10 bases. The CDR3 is CASSFRDRGDSWEQFF. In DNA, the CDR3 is TGTGCCAGCAGCTTCCGGGACAGGGGGGACTCGTGGGAGCAGTTCTTC.

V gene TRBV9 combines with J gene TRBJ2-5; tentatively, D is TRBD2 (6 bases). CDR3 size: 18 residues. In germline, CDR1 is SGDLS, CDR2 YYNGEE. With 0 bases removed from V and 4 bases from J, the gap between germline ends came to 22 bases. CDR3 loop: CASSVAFVGARESETQYF. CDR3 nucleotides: TGTGCCAGCAGCGTAGCCTTCGTCGGGGCCCGGGAGTCAGAGACCCAGTACTTC.

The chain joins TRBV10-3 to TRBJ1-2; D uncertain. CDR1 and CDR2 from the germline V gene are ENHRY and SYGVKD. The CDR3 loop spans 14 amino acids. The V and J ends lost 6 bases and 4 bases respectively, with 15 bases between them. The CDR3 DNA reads TGTGCCATCAGCCCCCCCGGTGGTGGCTATGGCTACACCTTC. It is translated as CAISPPGGGYGYTF.

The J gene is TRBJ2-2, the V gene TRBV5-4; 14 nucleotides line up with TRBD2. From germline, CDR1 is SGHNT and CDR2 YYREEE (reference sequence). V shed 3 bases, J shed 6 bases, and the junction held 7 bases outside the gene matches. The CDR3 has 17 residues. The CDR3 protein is CASSWGLAGVNAGELFF. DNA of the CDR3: TGTGCCAGCAGCTGGGGACTAGCGGGAGTAAACGCCGGGGAGCTGTTTTTT.

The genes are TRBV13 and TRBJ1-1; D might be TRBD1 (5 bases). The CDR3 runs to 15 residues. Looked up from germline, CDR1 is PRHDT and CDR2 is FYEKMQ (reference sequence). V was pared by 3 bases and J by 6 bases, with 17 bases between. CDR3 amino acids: CASSFSDWGAAEAFF. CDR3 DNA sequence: TGTGCCAGCAGCTTTTCGGATTGGGGCGCTGCTGAAGCTTTCTTT.